This TCR beta chain stems from a study of blood T cells in healthy people across ages. Staff drew around 10 milliliters of peripheral blood from each donor. A second PCR of 7 to 11 cycles used a sample-barcoded 5' primer and a J-beta primer mix. Using its own MiXCR run on the 5' RACE reads, TCRdb lists one record per CDR3 protein. The sample yields some 1.5 million distinct CDR3 sequences, roughly 43% seen once. Sample: blood. The receptor's source is a woman younger than 30 in good health.

CDR3 DNA sequence: TGTGCCAGCAGTTTAGGAAGAGTGGGGGCCAATGAGCAGTTCTTC. Encoded protein: CASSLGRVGANEQFF. The J gene is TRBJ2-1, the V gene TRBV12-3 or TRBV12-4; D is perhaps TRBD1 (6 bases). The V gene lost 1 base and the J gene lost 6 bases, with 13 bases spanning the gap. The CDR3 spans 15 residues.